This T cell receptor (beta chain) came from a study of blood T cell repertoires in COVID-19 (dated by TCRdb to about 2020). General notes on the study: Samples covering the acute and convalescent phases of COVID-19 were provided by collaborators in the United States, Italy and Spain. The material from the prospective study consisted of cDNA or gDNA derived from T cells, B-cell-depleted T cells, or PBMCs. The dataset comprised deeply sampled blood TCRbeta repertoires from subjects exposed to, actively infected with, or recovered from COVID-19. The repertoires were made available in a free public database intended to serve as a resource for research on the immune response to SARS-CoV-2. Samples came from the ongoing ImmuneRACE study (first 160 participants) plus 1,254 subjects from 6 global collaborators. A de-identified subject ID, COVID-19 status, age in years and sex were almost always included in the sample metadata. Where HLA class I and class II types were available, the types were taken from metadata supplied by the sample provider, not from assay-based typing.

Each collaborating institution followed its own protocols to collect whole blood in K2EDTA tubes. Collaborator samples were shipped for TCRbeta analysis as frozen whole blood, isolated PBMCs, or DNA extracted from either sample type. TCRbeta CDR3 regions were amplified from genomic DNA by means of the immunoSEQ Assay, a bias-controlled multiplex PCR. As for how the authors treated the data: The number of nucleated cells in each sample was estimated by amplification of reference gene primers within the assay. To quantify the absolute abundance of each unique TCRbeta CDR3 rearrangement, sequence reads were collapsed and filtered. Productive Simpson clonality was computed per sample as the square root of Simpson's diversity index over productive rearrangements. What TCRdb holds here is the immuneACCESS table cut down to in-frame rearrangements. Part of the clones is not present; checked against another copy, under half of the missing clones reflect an unresolved V gene, and the others are unexplained. That table gives V, J and clone size, and the DNA gave D and trimming. A total of about 210,000 clones appear in this sample, about 88% of them only once. The ten largest clones add up to approximately 0.7% of the sample.

A remark on this clone: There is no known antigen for this receptor. Base-call qualities are not available, and no considerably larger clone is one nucleotide away.

V is cut by 3 bases and J by 1 base, and the space between the germline ends is 14 bases. CDR1 SGHRS and CDR2 YFSETQ were looked up in the germline V gene. The CDR3 sequence holds 15 residues, the cysteine and phenylalanine included. The entry retains the CDR3 DNA only, 45 bases that are in frame from base 1. Overall study results and their limits: Clinical and demographic metadata were provided uncurated, with the amount varying by source and participant.

The sequence derives from a middle-aged man with acute or convalescent COVID-19. The material sequenced was peripheral blood. This sequence uses TRBV5-1 and TRBJ2-7; TRBD1 is possibly the D segment (5 matching bases). The nucleotide sequence reads as follows: TGCGCCAGCAGCTATGCAGGGCCTGGGTCCTACGAGCAGTACTTC. This translates into CASSYAGPGSYEQYF.